This T cell receptor (beta chain) appears in the sequencing data of a study of somatic mutations in cytotoxic T cells in rheumatoid arthritis. Findings and limits, study-wide: Within 8 of 65 patients, the single biggest CD8+ clone made up more than 20% of CD8+ cells. A rise in CD8+ clonality with age was seen in rheumatoid arthritis patients but not in healthy controls.

Profiling relied on immunoSEQ multiplex PCR, and the TCRdb table lists in-frame clones only, not all of them. The data hold some 7,400 clones, with over 75% observed a single time. Deletions cut 0 bases from V and 5 bases from J, with 4 bases between. CDR1 MGHRA and CDR2 YSYEKL come from the germline V gene. The CDR3 is 12 amino acids. Points on this clone: Its antigen remains unidentified.

The specimen sequenced was CD8+ T cells sorted from blood. This sequence was found in a woman between 65 and 79 years old with rheumatoid arthritis. The gene calls are TRBV4-1 and TRBJ1-1; the D is unclear. The chain's CDR3 is CASSQDGTEAFF. The CDR3 DNA is TGCGCCAGCAGCCAAGACGGTACTGAAGCTTTCTTT.